Below are 13 T cell receptor beta chains sequenced from a single sample in a study of high-grade serous ovarian cancer treatment subgroups. Only in-frame clones appear in the TCRdb table, and some are missing; sequencing was by immunoSEQ multiplex PCR. Of 35,000 to 45,000 clones in the sample, around three quarters were seen once. Tumor tissue was taken before any definitive surgery or chemotherapy was given. The specimen sequenced was tumor tissue. These receptors all stem from a human donor with high-grade serous ovarian cancer.

With respect to this clone: The same CDR3 arises from other DNA sequences in this sample as well. The rearrangement uses TRBV18 and TRBJ2-3; no firm D call. This CDR3 is built from 14 residues. Germline CDR1 is KGHSH and CDR2 is LQKENI. Trimming removed 1 base at V and 4 bases at J, with 9 bases between. The CDR3 DNA is TGTGCCAGCTCACCACGGGGATCCGCAGATACGCAGTATTTT. Encoded protein: CASSPRGSADTQYF. The complete variable domain, with remaining parts taken from reference TRBV18 and TRBJ2-3, reads NAGVMQNPRHLVRRRGQEARLRCSPMKGHSHVYWYRQLPEEGLKFMVYLQKENIIDESGMPKERFSAEFPKEGPSILRIQQVVRGDSAAYFCASSPRGSADTQYFGPGTRLTVL.

The chain employs TRBV18 and TRBJ2-2; D is perhaps TRBD1 (5 bases). The CDR3 runs 16 residues. The germline gives CDR1 KGHSH, CDR2 LQKENI. Trimming pared 3 bases from V and 4 bases from J, leaving 15 bases between. CDR3 region: CASSPTAGRGTGELFF. CDR3 nucleotide sequence: TGTGCCAGCTCACCGACGGCAGGAAGGGGCACCGGGGAGCTGTTTTTT. The full variable domain, rest sourced from reference TRBV18 and TRBJ2-2, is NAGVMQNPRHLVRRRGQEARLRCSPMKGHSHVYWYRQLPEEGLKFMVYLQKENIIDESGMPKERFSAEFPKEGPSILRIQQVVRGDSAAYFCASSPTAGRGTGELFFGEGSRLTVL.

The chain combines TRBV19 with TRBJ2-7; 8 bases are shared with TRBD2. This CDR3 is built from 18 residues. V trimming: 7 bases; J trimming: 2 bases; junction bases outside the gene matches: 19. CDR1 is LNHDA, CDR2 SQIVND, per germline (reference sequence). This CDR3 is CASKQRVASGSIAYEQYF. CDR3 nucleotides: TGTGCCAGTAAACAGAGGGTAGCTAGCGGGTCAATAGCCTACGAGCAGTACTTC.

The chain recombines TRBV11-2 with TRBJ2-3; 7 bases are a match to TRBD2. The ends lost 5 bases at V and 1 base at J; junction bases unmatched: 15. Germline assignment: CDR1 SGHAT and CDR2 FQNNGV. This CDR3 has 18 amino acids. The CDR3 sequence is CASSRQPPTSWRTDTQYF. DNA for the CDR3: TGTGCCAGCAGCCGACAACCACCGACTAGCTGGCGCACAGATACGCAGTATTTT.

The chain has TRBV7-3 and TRBJ2-2; 7 positions match TRBD2. Germline loops: CDR1 SGHTA, CDR2 FQGTGA. V lost 6 bases and J lost 6; bases outside the gene matches: 10. The CDR3 is 15 residues long. The CDR3 DNA follows: TGTGCCAGCAGACACCACCGGGAGGATGCCGGGGAGCTGTTTTTT. This codes for CASRHHREDAGELFF.

The chain carries TRBV27 and TRBJ2-7, with 8 positions matching TRBD2. The CDR3 is 18 amino acids. CDR1 is MNHEY and CDR2 is SMNVEV in the germline V gene (reference sequence). Trimming took 3 bases from V and 3 from J; bases not matched to a gene: 16. This CDR3 is CASSFRRGGVRPYYEQYF. DNA of the CDR3: TGTGCCAGCAGTTTTCGCCGGGGGGGGGTTAGACCGTACTACGAGCAGTACTTC.

V and J are TRBV15 and TRBJ2-2; the D gene is possibly TRBD2 (5 bases). The ends were cut back, 0 bases at V and 4 bases at J, with 12 bases in the middle. Germline lookup yields CDR1 LNHNV and CDR2 YYDKDF (reference sequence). CDR3 length: 16 residues. The CDR3 DNA sequence: TGTGCCACCAGCAGAGAGGAGTCCGGGGTCACCGGGGAGCTGTTTTTT. This gives the protein CATSREESGVTGELFF.

This rearrangement joins TRBV6-5 to TRBJ2-7, with D hard to call. The V end was cut by 7 bases, the J end by 2 bases, with 12 bases between. Per the germline V gene, CDR1 is MNHEY and CDR2 is SVGAGI. The CDR3 runs to 13 residues. The chain's CDR3 is CASTSGPAYEQYF. The CDR3 nucleotides read TGTGCCAGCACCTCCGGGCCGGCCTACGAGCAGTACTTC.

The rearrangement uses TRBV27 and TRBJ1-2; TRBD1 is a possible D gene (6 bases). V was clipped by 2 bases and J by 2 bases, with 12 bases between them. The CDR3 covers 15 residues. CDR1 and CDR2 from the germline V gene are MNHEY and SMNVEV (reference sequence). This CDR3 is CASSLRATGNYGYTF. The CDR3 bases are TGTGCCAGCAGTTTAAGGGCCACAGGGAACTATGGCTACACCTTC.

The chain uses TRBV7-2 and TRBJ1-5; TRBD1 might be the D (6 bases). This CDR3 spans 16 amino acids. Trimming removed 1 base at V and 5 bases at J, with 15 bases between. CDR1 is SGHTA and CDR2 is FQGNSA in the germline V gene. The CDR3 region is CASSLEWAGEDQPQHF. For the CDR3, the DNA is TGTGCCAGCAGCTTAGAATGGGCAGGGGAAGATCAGCCCCAGCATTTT. Drawing the rest from reference TRBV7-2 and TRBJ1-5, the complete variable domain is GAGVSQSPSNKVTEKGKDVELRCDPISGHTALYWYRQSLGQGLEFLIYFQGNSAPDKSGLPSDRFSAERTGGSVSTLTIQRTQQEDSAVYLCASSLEWAGEDQPQHFGDGTRLSIL.

On this clone: This CDR3 is also generated by other DNA sequences in the sample. The V call is TRBV5-6, the J call TRBJ1-2; D not certain. The CDR3 spans 12 residues. CDR1 and CDR2 (germline): SGHDT, YYEEEE. Trimming shortened V by 2 bases and J by 8 bases, and 10 bases separated the two germline ends. In nucleotides, the CDR3 is TGTGCCAGCAGCTTAGTAAGGAGCGGCTACACCTTC. It is translated as CASSLVRSGYTF.

This chain links TRBV5-8 with TRBJ2-5; 12 nucleotides line up with TRBD1. Germline V gene data show CDR1 as SGHTS and CDR2 as YDEGEE. This CDR3 has 15 amino acids. Trimming at V came to 5 bases and at J to 5 bases, leaving 7 bases not matched to a gene. CDR3 amino acids: CASRPGQGAWETQYF. CDR3 sequence (DNA): TGTGCCAGCAGGCCGGGACAGGGGGCGTGGGAGACCCAGTACTTC.

The chain recombines TRBV2 with TRBJ1-5, with D unresolved. Germline V gene sequence: CDR1 SNHLY, CDR2 FYNNEI. This CDR3 contains 15 residues. V shed 7 bases and J shed 3 bases, with 16 bases lying between them. CDR3: CASMEGGPLNQPQHF. The CDR3 DNA sequence: TGTGCCAGCATGGAAGGCGGACCCCTCAATCAGCCCCAGCATTTT.